This T cell receptor (beta chain) was captured by sequencing in a study of cytomegalovirus exposure and HLA in healthy donors. Study results and caveats: Within the approximately 130 validation repertoires, first-cohort TCR clusters tended to co-occur, according to a later analysis. CMV antigen specificity of three CMV-associated chains was confirmed in vitro. Cytomegalovirus-associated TCR beta chains were listed, numbering some 150. Published work reported that the classifier diagnosed cytomegalovirus status with high specificity and sensitivity.

About this clone itself: What it binds is unknown.

From germline, CDR1 is SGHNT and CDR2 YYREEE (reference sequence). This CDR3 contains 15 residues. J was trimmed by 2 bases and V by 4 bases; bases with no gene match: 5. The assay was immunoSEQ multiplex PCR, and TCRdb's table has in-frame clones only and misses some. This sample carries about 110,000 clones, 85% to 90% of them seen once, and the ten largest clones take 3% to 4%. Source material: PBMCs. The chain employs TRBV5-4 and TRBJ2-7; the match to TRBD2 covers 11 bases. The TCR originated in a young woman in good health and CMV-seropositive. The CDR3 bases are TGTGCCAGCAGCACCGGGACTAGCGGAACCTACGAGCAGTACTTC. Translating gives CASSTGTSGTYEQYF.